The 24 T cell receptor beta chains reported below all come from one sample, sequenced in a study of follicular helper T cells after annual influenza vaccination. Assay: immunoSEQ multiplex PCR; the TCRdb copy retains only in-frame clones and omits some. The data contain over 8,500 clones, 82% of them singletons. The time point was: 2015-2016 season, 7 days after influenza vaccination. Material: CXCR5+ CD38- circulating T follicular helper cells from blood, obtained 7 days after influenza vaccination. Subset: circulating Tfh, non-naive CD4+CXCR5+PD-1+ (ICOS+CD38+ or ICOS-CD38-). The receptors were gathered from an adult who received the influenza vaccine.

V and J are TRBV4-3 and TRBJ2-3; 12 nucleotides align to TRBD2. Germline V gene data show CDR1 as LGHNA and CDR2 as YSLEER. The ends lost 2 bases at V and 1 base at J; junction bases unmatched: 4. The CDR3 consists of 17 residues. DNA of the CDR3: TGCGCCAGCAGCCAAACTAGCGGGGGGAAAGGCACAGATACGCAGTATTTT. Translated: CASSQTSGGKGTDTQYF.

J is TRBJ2-2 and V is TRBV15; D might be TRBD1 (5 bases). This CDR3 is 15 amino acids long. The ends were cut back, 1 base at V and 6 bases at J, with 12 bases in the middle. Germline CDR1 is LNHNV and CDR2 is YYDKDF (reference sequence). CDR3 sequence: CATSRVDAGSGELFF. The CDR3 DNA reads as TGTGCCACCAGCAGAGTAGACGCAGGGTCCGGGGAGCTGTTTTTT.

A few counts support this clone. J is TRBJ2-7 and V is TRBV5-1, with 8 bases identical to TRBD1. The V segment lost 2 bases and the J segment 4 bases; nucleotides outside the gene matches: 8. Per germline, CDR1 SGHRS and CDR2 YFSETQ. The CDR3 consists of 15 residues. CDR3 in amino acids: CASSLQQGDYYEQYF. The CDR3 nucleotides read TGCGCCAGCAGCTTACAACAGGGGGATTATTACGAGCAGTACTTC. Full variable domain (rest looked up from reference TRBV5-1 and TRBJ2-7): KAGVTQTPRYLIKTRGQQVTLSCSPISGHRSVSWYQQTPGQGLQFLFEYFSETQRNKGNFPGRFSGRQFSNSRSEMNVSTLELGDSALYLCASSLQQGDYYEQYFGPGTRLTVT.

This clone was seen only a few times. V usage is TRBV19 and J usage is TRBJ1-2; 9 bases match TRBD1. This CDR3 spans 15 amino acids. The germline V gene encodes CDR1 LNHDA and CDR2 SQIVND (reference sequence). V shed 5 bases, J shed 0 bases, and the junction held 4 bases outside the gene matches. CDR3 sequence reads: CASSVTGGTNYGYTF. The CDR3 region has the DNA TGTGCCAGTAGTGTAACAGGGGGCACTAACTATGGCTACACCTTC.

This chain joins TRBV14 and TRBJ1-3; perhaps TRBD1 as D (5 bases). Germline V lookup: CDR1 SGHDN, CDR2 FVKESK. Deletions cut 0 bases from V and 3 bases from J, with 15 bases between. The CDR3 is made up of 17 amino acids. The CDR3 protein is CASSQDRGEKSGNTIYF. CDR3 nucleotide sequence: TGTGCCAGCAGCCAAGATCGGGGGGAGAAGAGTGGAAACACCATATATTTT.

A single count supports this clone. This chain links TRBV15 with TRBJ2-5, with 8 bases matching TRBD2. Germline V gene lookup returns CDR1 LNHNV and CDR2 YYDKDF (reference sequence). The trim removed 3 bases at V and 4 bases at J, leaving 10 bases unmatched. This CDR3 has 16 amino acids. The chain's CDR3 is CATSSLYSGARETQYF. CDR3 nucleotides: TGTGCCACCAGCAGCCTGTATAGCGGGGCGAGAGAGACCCAGTACTTC.

V gene TRBV7-2 combines with J gene TRBJ2-5; 10 nucleotides agree with TRBD2. Per germline, CDR1 SGHTA and CDR2 FQGNSA. Trimming removed 1 base from V and 5 bases from J; junction bases left unmatched: 4. There are 15 residues in the CDR3. DNA of the CDR3: TGTGCCAGCAGCTTAGGCGGTAGCGGGGGGGAGACCCAGTACTTC. Residues: CASSLGGSGGETQYF.

The chain employs TRBV29-1 and TRBJ2-7; perhaps D is TRBD1 or TRBD2 (6 bases each). The ends were cut back, 1 base at V and 7 bases at J, with 14 bases in the middle. Germline-derived CDR1 and CDR2 are SQVTM and ANQGSEA. The CDR3 covers 13 residues. CDR3 DNA sequence: TGCAGCGTTGAAGTGGGGGGCTCAGGGGAGCAGTACTTC. Encoded protein: CSVEVGGSGEQYF.

The chain has TRBV30 and TRBJ1-1; TRBD1 aligns across 9 bases. The CDR3 covers 15 residues. Germline values: CDR1 GTSNPN, CDR2 SVGIG (reference sequence). Losses at the gene ends were 3 bases for V and 11 bases for J; bases not matched to a gene: 16. The CDR3 bases are TGTGCCTGGAGCCCGGCGGGACAGGGTTCATTTAGGGCTTTCTTT. Residues: CAWSPAGQGSFRAFF.

The V call is TRBV19, the J call TRBJ2-1; D might be TRBD2 (6 bases). The germline V gene encodes CDR1 LNHDA and CDR2 SQIVND (reference sequence). The CDR3 runs to 15 residues. V lost 3 bases and J 7 bases, leaving 16 bases between the germline ends. CDR3 sequence: CASSIRDLEGNEQFF. As DNA, the CDR3 is TGTGCCAGTAGTATCAGGGACTTGGAGGGTAATGAGCAGTTCTTC.

The chain employs TRBV6-6 and TRBJ1-1, with 8 bases identical to TRBD1. J lost 11 bases, V lost 7 bases, and 12 bases had no gene match. CDR1 and CDR2 (germline): MNHNY, SVGAGI (reference sequence). The CDR3 spans 13 residues. The CDR3, as DNA: TGTGCCAGCATTCGTCAGGGGGCTGTGGGGGCTTTCTTT. This translates into CASIRQGAVGAFF.

This chain joins TRBV2 and TRBJ2-5; the match to TRBD2 covers 9 bases. This CDR3 comprises 16 residues. Trimming removed 6 bases from V and 1 base from J; junction bases left unmatched: 9. Germline CDR1 reads SNHLY; CDR2 reads FYNNEI. Written as DNA, the CDR3 is TGTGCCAGCAGATCCGAGAGCGGGGGGCCCCAAGAGACCCAGTACTTC. Amino acid sequence: CASRSESGGPQETQYF. The variable domain in full, with the rest retrieved from reference TRBV2 and TRBJ2-5, is EPEVTQTPSHQVTQMGQEVILRCVPISNHLYFYWYRQILGQKVEFLVSFYNNEISEKSEIFDDQFSVERPDGSNFTLKIRSTKLEDSAMYFCASRSESGGPQETQYFGPGTRLLVL.

The rearrangement links TRBV7-8 to TRBJ2-1; 9 bases agree with TRBD2. This CDR3 comprises 14 residues. Trimming took 2 bases from V and 8 from J; bases not matched to a gene: 4. In germline, CDR1 is SGHVS, CDR2 FQNEAQ. The CDR3 here is CASSLSSGGYEQFF. The CDR3 DNA reads TGTGCCAGCAGCTTAAGTAGCGGGGGCTATGAGCAGTTCTTC.

The chain recombines TRBV14 with TRBJ2-3, with no clear D. The CDR3 has 12 amino acids. The germline V and J ends were trimmed by 4 bases and 3 bases, with 5 bases remaining between them. Germline V gene data show CDR1 as SGHDN and CDR2 as FVKESK. The DNA of the CDR3 is TGTGCCAGCAGCCCCGGGACAGATACGCAGTATTTT. It codes for CASSPGTDTQYF. Complete variable domain (other parts from reference TRBV14 and TRBJ2-3): EAGVTQFPSHSVIEKGQTVTLRCDPISGHDNLYWYRRVMGKEIKFLLHFVKESKQDESGMPNNRFLAERTGGTYSTLKVQPAELEDSGVYFCASSPGTDTQYFGPGTRLTVL.

This chain uses TRBV29-1 with TRBJ1-1, with TRBD1 matching 10 bases. Germline CDR1 SQVTM, CDR2 ANQGSEA. The CDR3 totals 13 residues. Germline trimming cut 7 bases from V and 8 bases from J; bases unmatched to any gene: 10. The CDR3 region has the DNA TGCAGCGCCGGAAGGGGACAGGGGTCCGAAGCTTTCTTT. Translating it yields CSAGRGQGSEAFF.

The V call is TRBV19, the J call TRBJ1-1; D gene unclear. CDR1 is LNHDA, CDR2 SQIVND, per germline (reference sequence). The CDR3 spans 16 residues. Trimming removed 3 bases at V and 2 bases at J, with 16 bases between. In DNA form, the CDR3 reads TGTGCCAGTAGTATTATCGGAGCGGGAGCCAACACTGAAGCTTTCTTT. Protein: CASSIIGAGANTEAFF. The complete variable domain, with remaining parts taken from reference TRBV19 and TRBJ1-1, reads DGGITQSPKYLFRKEGQNVTLSCEQNLNHDAMYWYRQDPGQGLRLIYYSQIVNDFQKGDIAEGYSVSREKKESFPLTVTSAQKNPTAFYLCASSIIGAGANTEAFFGQGTRLTVV.

The genes are TRBV7-9 and TRBJ2-1; TRBD2 might be the D (6 bases). In germline, CDR1 is SEHNR, CDR2 FQNEAQ (reference sequence). The CDR3 extends over 15 amino acids. Trimming shortened V by 4 bases and J by 6 bases, and 16 bases separated the two germline ends. This chain's CDR3 is CASSWTGTQGNEQFF. DNA of the CDR3: TGTGCCAGCAGCTGGACCGGGACTCAGGGCAATGAGCAGTTCTTC. Full variable domain (rest looked up from reference TRBV7-9 and TRBJ2-1): DTGVSQNPRHKITKRGQNVTFRCDPISEHNRLYWYRQTLGQGPEFLTYFQNEAQLEKSRLLSDRFSAERPKGSFSTLEIQRTEQGDSAMYLCASSWTGTQGNEQFFGPGTRLTVL.

This clone came up a few times. The gene calls are TRBV19 and TRBJ1-5, with D perhaps TRBD1 (5 bases). The germline V gene has CDR1 LNHDA and CDR2 SQIVND (reference sequence). The V end lost 6 bases, the J end lost 6 bases, and 18 bases lay between the germline ends. This CDR3 spans 15 amino acids. Here the CDR3 reads CASSAEGQGGQPQHF. The CDR3 DNA is TGTGCCAGTAGCGCAGAGGGGCAGGGTGGTCAGCCCCAGCATTTT.

The chain has TRBV28 and TRBJ1-1; D call uncertain. CDR3 length equals 12 residues. The germline CDR1 and CDR2 sequences are MDHEN and SYDVKM. V lost 6 bases to trimming and J lost 8 bases, with 13 bases between them. As DNA, the CDR3 is TGTGCCAGCAGGATTGTCGGGCAAGAAGCTTTCTTT. This sequence encodes CASRIVGQEAFF. Full variable domain (remainder filled in from reference TRBV28 and TRBJ1-1): DVKVTQSSRYLVKRTGEKVFLECVQDMDHENMFWYRQDPGLGLRLIYFSYDVKMKEKGDIPEGYSVSREKKERFSLILESASTNQTSMYLCASRIVGQEAFFGQGTRLTVV.

V and J are TRBV28 and TRBJ1-4, with TRBD1 identical over 9 bases. The junction had 9 bases not matched to a gene; V was cut back by 4 bases and J by 9 bases. The germline V gene has CDR1 MDHEN and CDR2 SYDVKM. The CDR3 length is 15 residues. The CDR3 reads CASSSTGGLGKKLFF. DNA of the CDR3: TGTGCCAGCAGTTCAACAGGGGGCCTCGGTAAAAAACTGTTTTTT.

The CDR3 DNA sequence: TGTGCCAGCAGCCCGCGACAGGGCTGGGAGACCCAGTACTTC. The encoded protein is CASSPRQGWETQYF. V is TRBV11-2 and J is TRBJ2-5; TRBD1 matches at 7 bases. The CDR3 is 14 residues long. V was clipped by 5 bases and J by 5 bases; unmatched bases: 8. Germline V lookup: CDR1 SGHAT, CDR2 FQNNGV.

The J gene is TRBJ1-5, the V gene TRBV4-1; possible D gene TRBD1, 6 bases. Trimming took off 2 bases at V and 7 bases at J, with 15 bases between the two ends. CDR1 is MGHRA and CDR2 is YSYEKL in the germline V gene. The CDR3 has 15 amino acids. The CDR3 nucleotides read TGCGCCAGCAGCCAATCGATACAGGGAACCCAGCCCCAGCATTTT. Encoded protein: CASSQSIQGTQPQHF.

A single count supports this clone. The chain recombines TRBV19 with TRBJ2-5; D is perhaps TRBD1 (5 bases). Deletions cut 5 bases from V and 6 bases from J, with 13 bases between. From germline, CDR1 is LNHDA and CDR2 SQIVND (reference sequence). The CDR3 loop spans 13 amino acids. CDR3 amino acids: CASSQGSRKTQYF. Written as DNA, the CDR3 is TGTGCCAGTAGTCAGGGCTCCAGGAAGACCCAGTACTTC.

This clone was picked up a small number of times. The CDR3 reads CASSQGQGPAGELFF. CDR3 sequence (DNA): TGTGCCAGCAGCCAAGGTCAGGGACCGGCCGGGGAGCTGTTTTTT. The J gene is TRBJ2-2, the V gene TRBV4-2, with D tentatively TRBD1 or TRBD2 (5 bases each). V lost 1 base and J lost 6, with 12 bases in between. This CDR3 is built from 15 residues. Germline loops: CDR1 LGHNA, CDR2 YNFKEQ.